The rows below give T cell receptor beta chains drawn from one sample of a study of blood T cell repertoires in COVID-19. Generated by immunoSEQ multiplex PCR, the TCRdb table keeps only in-frame clones and is missing some. The data contain 200,000 or so clones, roughly nine tenths of them singletons. The sequenced sample consisted of peripheral blood. These receptors were obtained from a man in his forties or fifties with active or convalescent COVID-19. CDR3s include the opening cysteine and the closing phenylalanine or tryptophan. Fields, in order: clone size, V gene, D gene, J gene, CDR3 protein, CDR3 DNA. The D gene is left open where the match is weak. Not every row has a clone size; where given, it reads once, few, many or a size class.

abundance: NA
v_gene: TRBV7-6
d_gene: TRBD2
j_gene: TRBJ2-1
CDR3aa: CASSPPSGGGNEQFF
CDR3nt: TGTGCCAGCAGCCCCCCTAGCGGGGGGGGCAATGAGCAGTTCTTC

abundance: few
v_gene: TRBV3-1/TRBV3-2
d_gene: TRBD1
j_gene: TRBJ1-5
CDR3aa: CASSPGQAGNQPQHF
CDR3nt: TGTGCCAGCAGCCCGGGACAGGCGGGCAATCAGCCCCAGCATTTT

abundance: NA
v_gene: TRBV15
d_gene: NA
j_gene: TRBJ1-5
CDR3aa: CATSSPRGFQIRNQPQHF
CDR3nt: TGTGCCACCAGCAGTCCCCGGGGATTTCAGATAAGGAATCAGCCCCAGCATTTT

abundance: NA
v_gene: TRBV12-3/TRBV12-4
d_gene: TRBD2
j_gene: TRBJ2-7
CDR3aa: CASSLSGSREQYF
CDR3nt: TGTGCCAGCAGCCTCAGCGGGAGTAGGGAGCAGTACTTC

abundance: NA
v_gene: TRBV19
d_gene: TRBD2
j_gene: TRBJ2-1
CDR3aa: CASSILGTSGPNEQFF
CDR3nt: TGTGCCAGTAGTATCCTAGGGACTAGCGGGCCCAATGAGCAGTTCTTC

abundance: NA
v_gene: TRBV30
d_gene: TRBD1
j_gene: TRBJ1-4
CDR3aa: CAWTHGGGGTNEKLFF
CDR3nt: TGTGCCTGGACCCACGGAGGGGGCGGAACTAATGAAAAACTGTTTTTT

abundance: NA
v_gene: TRBV7-2
d_gene: NA
j_gene: TRBJ1-1
CDR3aa: CASSPAGRGNTEAFF
CDR3nt: TGTGCCAGCAGCCCAGCGGGACGAGGGAACACTGAAGCTTTCTTT

abundance: NA
v_gene: TRBV11-2
d_gene: TRBD1
j_gene: TRBJ1-6
CDR3aa: CASSLFTGVGQGDSPLHF
CDR3nt: TGTGCCAGCAGCTTATTTACGGGAGTGGGGCAGGGGGATTCACCCCTCCACTTT

abundance: NA
v_gene: TRBV27
d_gene: TRBD2
j_gene: TRBJ2-1
CDR3aa: CASSSSPSGAYNEQFF
CDR3nt: TGTGCCAGCAGTTCTTCCCCTAGCGGCGCCTACAATGAGCAGTTCTTC

abundance: NA
v_gene: TRBV28
d_gene: NA
j_gene: TRBJ1-2
CDR3aa: CASIGQKDGYTF
CDR3nt: TGTGCCAGCATTGGACAGAAGGATGGCTACACCTTC

abundance: NA
v_gene: TRBV9
d_gene: NA
j_gene: TRBJ1-5
CDR3aa: CASSVDPGSQPQHF
CDR3nt: TGTGCCAGCAGCGTAGATCCAGGGTCTCAGCCCCAGCATTTT

abundance: few
v_gene: TRBV6-4
d_gene: TRBD1
j_gene: TRBJ1-6
CDR3aa: CASSETGDNSPLHF
CDR3nt: TGTGCCAGCAGTGAAACAGGGGATAATTCACCCCTCCACTTT

abundance: NA
v_gene: TRBV5-1
d_gene: TRBD2
j_gene: TRBJ2-3
CDR3aa: CASSLVGAGRTDTQYF
CDR3nt: TGCGCCAGCAGCTTGGTTGGAGCGGGAAGGACAGATACGCAGTATTTT

abundance: few
v_gene: TRBV28
d_gene: TRBD1
j_gene: TRBJ2-7
CDR3aa: CASNPSQGANEQYF
CDR3nt: TGTGCCAGCAATCCGAGTCAGGGGGCTAACGAGCAGTACTTC

abundance: few
v_gene: TRBV9
d_gene: NA
j_gene: TRBJ2-3
CDR3aa: CASSVDAGAGTDTQYF
CDR3nt: TGTGCCAGCAGCGTAGACGCGGGGGCGGGCACAGATACGCAGTATTTT

abundance: NA
v_gene: TRBV27
d_gene: NA
j_gene: TRBJ1-6
CDR3aa: CASSLGGAISPLHF
CDR3nt: TGTGCCAGCAGTTTGGGGGGGGCTATTTCACCCCTCCACTTT

abundance: NA
v_gene: TRBV27
d_gene: TRBD1
j_gene: TRBJ1-2
CDR3aa: CASTPAGTGPREGGYTF
CDR3nt: TGTGCCAGCACTCCCGCGGGGACAGGGCCCCGTGAGGGCGGCTACACCTTC

abundance: NA
v_gene: TRBV19
d_gene: NA
j_gene: TRBJ1-3
CDR3aa: CASSIDTTASGNTIYF
CDR3nt: TGTGCCAGTAGTATAGATACGACTGCCTCTGGAAACACCATATATTTT

abundance: NA
v_gene: TRBV4-1
d_gene: NA
j_gene: TRBJ2-2
CDR3aa: CASSQVREVPGELFF
CDR3nt: TGCGCCAGCAGCCAAGTCCGTGAGGTTCCCGGGGAGCTGTTTTTT

abundance: NA
v_gene: TRBV19
d_gene: NA
j_gene: TRBJ1-1
CDR3aa: CASTQGGAAEAFF
CDR3nt: TGTGCCAGTACCCAAGGGGGGGCGGCTGAAGCTTTCTTT

abundance: NA
v_gene: TRBV19
d_gene: NA
j_gene: TRBJ2-2
CDR3aa: CASSIVGTRSSLLSNTGELFF
CDR3nt: TGTGCCAGTAGTATAGTAGGGACACGATCCTCTCTGCTTTCGAACACCGGGGAGCTGTTTTTT

abundance: NA
v_gene: TRBV11-3
d_gene: TRBD1
j_gene: TRBJ2-2
CDR3aa: CASSFRGQGATGELFF
CDR3nt: TGTGCCAGCAGCTTTAGGGGACAGGGTGCCACCGGGGAGCTGTTTTTT

abundance: NA
v_gene: TRBV15
d_gene: TRBD1
j_gene: TRBJ2-7
CDR3aa: CATSSGTVRSYEQYF
CDR3nt: TGTGCCACCAGCAGCGGGACAGTGAGGTCCTACGAGCAGTACTTC

abundance: NA
v_gene: TRBV28
d_gene: NA
j_gene: TRBJ2-3
CDR3aa: CASSPGPGRDTQYF
CDR3nt: TGTGCCAGCAGTCCGGGACCAGGGAGGGATACGCAGTATTTT

abundance: NA
v_gene: TRBV28
d_gene: TRBD1
j_gene: TRBJ2-1
CDR3aa: CASTRGQVYNEQFF
CDR3nt: TGTGCCAGCACTAGAGGACAGGTCTACAATGAGCAGTTCTTC

abundance: NA
v_gene: TRBV20-1
d_gene: TRBD2
j_gene: TRBJ2-1
CDR3aa: CSASERGGEQFF
CDR3nt: TGCAGTGCTAGTGAGCGGGGAGGTGAGCAGTTCTTC

abundance: once
v_gene: TRBV5-4
d_gene: NA
j_gene: TRBJ2-7
CDR3aa: CASSGRGGKAEQYF
CDR3nt: TGTGCCAGCAGCGGGAGGGGGGGAAAGGCCGAGCAGTACTTC